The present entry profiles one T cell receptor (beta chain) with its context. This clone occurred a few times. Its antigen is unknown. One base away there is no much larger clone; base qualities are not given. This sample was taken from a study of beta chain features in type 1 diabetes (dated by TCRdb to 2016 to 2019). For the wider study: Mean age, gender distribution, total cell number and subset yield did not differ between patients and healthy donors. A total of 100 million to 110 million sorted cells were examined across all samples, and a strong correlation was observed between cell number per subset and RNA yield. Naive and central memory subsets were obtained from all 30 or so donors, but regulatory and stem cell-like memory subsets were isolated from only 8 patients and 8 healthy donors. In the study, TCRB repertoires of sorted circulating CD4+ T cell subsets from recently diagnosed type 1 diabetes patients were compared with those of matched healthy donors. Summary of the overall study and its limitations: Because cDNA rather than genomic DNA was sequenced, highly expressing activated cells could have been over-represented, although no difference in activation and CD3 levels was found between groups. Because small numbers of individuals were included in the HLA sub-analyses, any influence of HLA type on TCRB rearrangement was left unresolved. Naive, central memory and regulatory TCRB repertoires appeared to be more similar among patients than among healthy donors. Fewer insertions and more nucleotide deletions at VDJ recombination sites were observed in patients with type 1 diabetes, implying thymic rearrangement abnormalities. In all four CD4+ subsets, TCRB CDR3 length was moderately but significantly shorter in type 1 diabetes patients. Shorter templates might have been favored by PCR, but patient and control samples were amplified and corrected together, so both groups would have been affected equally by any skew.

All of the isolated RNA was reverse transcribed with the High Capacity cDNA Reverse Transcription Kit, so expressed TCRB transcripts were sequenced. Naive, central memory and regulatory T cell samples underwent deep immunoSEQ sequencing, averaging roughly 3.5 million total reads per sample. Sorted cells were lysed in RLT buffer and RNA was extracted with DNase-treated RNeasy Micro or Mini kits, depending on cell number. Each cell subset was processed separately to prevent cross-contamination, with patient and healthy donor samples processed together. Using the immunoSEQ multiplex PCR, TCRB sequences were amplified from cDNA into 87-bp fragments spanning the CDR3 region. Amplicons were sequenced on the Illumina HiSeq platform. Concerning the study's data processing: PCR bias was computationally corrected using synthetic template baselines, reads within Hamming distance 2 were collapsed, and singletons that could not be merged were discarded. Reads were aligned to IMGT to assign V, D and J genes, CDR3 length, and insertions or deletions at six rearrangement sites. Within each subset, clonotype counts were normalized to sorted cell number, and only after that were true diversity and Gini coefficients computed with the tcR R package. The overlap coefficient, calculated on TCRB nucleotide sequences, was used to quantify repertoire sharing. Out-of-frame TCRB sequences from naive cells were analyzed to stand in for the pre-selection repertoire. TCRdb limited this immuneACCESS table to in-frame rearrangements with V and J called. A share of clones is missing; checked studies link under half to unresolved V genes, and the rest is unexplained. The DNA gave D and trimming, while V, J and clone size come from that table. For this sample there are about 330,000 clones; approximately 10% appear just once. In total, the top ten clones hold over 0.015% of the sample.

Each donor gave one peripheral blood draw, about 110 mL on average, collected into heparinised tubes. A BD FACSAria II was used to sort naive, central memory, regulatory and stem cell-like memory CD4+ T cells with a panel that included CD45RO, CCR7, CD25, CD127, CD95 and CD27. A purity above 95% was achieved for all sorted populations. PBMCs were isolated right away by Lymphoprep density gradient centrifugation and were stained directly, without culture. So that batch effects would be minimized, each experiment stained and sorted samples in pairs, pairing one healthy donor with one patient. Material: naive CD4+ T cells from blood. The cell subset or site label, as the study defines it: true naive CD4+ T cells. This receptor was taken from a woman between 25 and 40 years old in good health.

In nucleotide form, the sequence is TGCGCCAGCAGCTTGGGGACTTTAGGACGCAATCAGCCCCAGCATTTT. The encoded protein is CASSLGTLGRNQPQHF. The chain is assembled from TRBV5-1 and TRBJ1-5; too little of a D gene remains to name it. Cut back by 0 bases and 2 bases, the V and J ends lie 12 bases apart. The germline V gene provides CDR1 SGHRS and CDR2 YFSETQ. From the cysteine through the phenylalanine, the CDR3 covers 16 amino acids. Kept here is only the CDR3 DNA, which spans 48 bases and is read in frame from base 1. This CDR3, with the reference TRBV5-1 and TRBJ1-5 proteins standing in past its ends, gives the full variable domain KAGVTQTPRYLIKTRGQQVTLSCSPISGHRSVSWYQQTPGQGLQFLFEYFSETQRNKGNFPGRFSGRQFSNSRSEMNVSTLELGDSALYLCASSLGTLGRNQPQHFGDGTRLSIL.